These 21 T cell receptor beta chains were sequenced from one sample in a study of esophageal squamous cell carcinoma under preoperative chemotherapy. The time point here: after preoperative PTX-NDP chemotherapy. TCRdb reanalysed the PCR reads using MiXCR and keeps one entry per CDR3 protein. Altogether around 30,000 distinct CDR3 sequences are present, around half being singletons, with the ten largest covering roughly 25%. The sample was collected from a patient given preoperative chemotherapy. These receptors were taken from a human donor with esophageal squamous cell carcinoma. The donor label of this sample is uncertain.

Many counts were recorded for this clonotype. The chain has TRBV11-1 and TRBJ2-1; D tentatively fits TRBD1 or TRBD2 (6 bases each). The assigned J gene may be wrong: the sequence end matches TRBJ2-7 better. Per the germline V gene, CDR1 is SGHAT and CDR2 is FQDESV (reference sequence). This CDR3 contains 24 residues. The CDR3 loop is CASSSGGRLQGLPRKRGSYNEQYF. DNA for the CDR3: TGTGCCAGCAGTTCCGGGGGACGTTTACAGGGCCTCCCCAGGAAAAGGGGCTCCTACAATGAGCAGTACTTC.

The chain recombines TRBV7-6 with TRBJ2-5, with TRBD2 matching over 8 bases. Germline V lookup: CDR1 SGHVS, CDR2 FNYEAQ. This CDR3 spans 14 amino acids. CDR3 protein: CAGSGGGVQETQYF. The DNA of the CDR3 is TGTGCGGGGAGCGGGGGCGGGGTCCAAGAGACCCAGTACTTC.

This clonotype was observed a few times. The chain recombines TRBV12-3 or TRBV12-4 with TRBJ2-1; D gene uncertain. The CDR3 covers 15 residues. Trimming shortened V by 7 bases and J by 5 bases, and 18 bases separated the two germline ends. DNA for the CDR3: TGTGCCAGCAATCTGGGGTACAGCCTGGACAATGAGCAGTTCTTC. Translation: CASNLGYSLDNEQFF.

By its share, this clonotype is medium-sized (0.01 to 0.1%). At one end the junction does not follow the germline gene, possibly because of a read error. This chain connects TRBV7-8 to TRBJ1-5; D ambiguous. Germline V lookup: CDR1 SGHVS, CDR2 FQNEAQ. The CDR3 is made up of 14 amino acids. The CDR3 spells CASSLRESNQPQHF. For the CDR3, the DNA is TGTGCCAGCAGCCTCCGGGAAAGCAACCAGCCCCAGCATTTT.

To note about this clonotype: Without the conserved terminal phenylalanine or tryptophan, this CDR3 likely stems from a read error. It is unclear where the CDR3 begins or ends on the DNA, so no DNA is shown, and the CDR3 is as TCRdb lists it. The chain joins TRBV7-2 to TRBJ2-4; no DNA check was done on the table's D call, TRBD1. Looked up from germline, CDR1 is SGHTA and CDR2 is FQGNSA. Inclusive of both ends, the CDR3 amounts to 15 amino acids. CDR3 residues: CGSGSGGVAKNMQYS.

In the case of this clonotype: The CDR3 end shows no conserved phenylalanine or tryptophan, and so a read error is likely. This chain joins TRBV6-1 and TRBJ2-7, with 7 nucleotides matching TRBD2. The CDR3 covers 13 residues. The germline gives CDR1 MNHNS, CDR2 SASEGT. The trim removed 8 bases at V and 6 bases at J, leaving 10 bases unmatched. The CDR3 region is CASGRAHLSEQYL. The CDR3 DNA sequence: TGTGCCAGCGGGAGGGCCCATTTGAGCGAGCAGTACTTG.

Note on this clonotype: The CDR3 end shows no conserved phenylalanine or tryptophan, and so a read error is likely. It is unclear where the CDR3 begins or ends on the DNA, so no DNA is shown, and the CDR3 is as TCRdb lists it. The CDR3 sequence is CARGPGLGQETRFS. This chain joins TRBV7-3 and TRBJ2-5; the listed D gene, TRBD2, was not tested against the DNA. Germline V gene data show CDR1 as SGHTA and CDR2 as FQGTGA. Ends included, the CDR3 has 14 residues.

The rearrangement links TRBV3-1 to TRBJ2-5; D is uncertain. This CDR3 contains 12 residues. The germline V and J ends were trimmed by 0 bases and 3 bases, with 2 bases remaining between them. CDR1 is LGHDT, CDR2 YNNKEL, per germline (reference sequence). The CDR3 DNA follows: TGTGCCAGCAGCCAAGACAAAGAGACCCAGTACTTC. Protein product: CASSQDKETQYF.

V and J are TRBV7-8 and TRBJ2-1, with D possibly TRBD2 on 6 matching bases. Trimming took 3 bases from V and 10 from J, leaving 19 bases between them. Germline CDR1 SGHVS, CDR2 FQNEAQ. The CDR3 length is 15 residues. The chain's CDR3 is CASSLMAGGSHEQFF. DNA of the CDR3: TGTGCCAGCAGCTTGATGGCAGGAGGGAGCCACGAGCAGTTCTTC.

This clonotype was recorded a few times. The genes are TRBV6-5 and TRBJ2-3, with D tentatively TRBD1 or TRBD2 (5 bases each). The CDR3 is 16 residues long. Germline assignment: CDR1 MNHEY and CDR2 SVGAGI. The V and J ends lost 2 bases and 1 base respectively, with 13 bases between them. The DNA for the CDR3 is TGTGCCAGCAGTTACACCGGGACGGGTCGCACAGATACGCAGTATTTT. This codes for CASSYTGTGRTDTQYF.

This clonotype has ten or more counts. The chain employs TRBV7-9 and TRBJ2-7; D perhaps matches TRBD1 (6 bases). This CDR3 comprises 16 residues. Trimming removed 2 bases from V and 5 bases from J, with 19 bases in between. CDR1 is SEHNR, CDR2 FQNEAQ, per germline (reference sequence). The CDR3 nucleotides are TGTGCCAGCAGCTTACTATTGGGGGCGGGTTGGAACGAGCAGTACTTC. Translated, it gives CASSLLLGAGWNEQYF.

This clonotype was picked up many times. A much larger clone sits a single nucleotide away, making a read error possible. The J gene is TRBJ2-1, the V gene TRBV6-1; TRBD2 matches 9 bases. CDR1 and CDR2 from the germline V gene are MNHNS and SASEGT. V gave up 4 bases and J gave up 13 bases; unmatched junction bases: 26. The CDR3 sequence is 19 residues long. This chain's CDR3 is CASSVFARLAGNIRETQFF. The CDR3 DNA follows: TGTGCCAGCAGTGTATTCGCTAGGCTAGCGGGGAACATACGGGAGACCCAGTTCTTC.

This clonotype is classed as medium-sized. V and J are TRBV7-6 and TRBJ2-2, with 8 positions matching TRBD2. Germline CDR1 is SGHVS and CDR2 is FNYEAQ. Unmatched junction bases numbered 5, after V lost 4 bases and J lost 7 bases. The CDR3 contains 14 residues. The DNA of the CDR3 is TGTGCCAGCAGCTCGGGGGGGGATGGCGGGGAGCTGTTTTTT. Its translation is CASSSGGDGGELFF.

This clonotype was seen only once. A junction end diverges from the germline sequence, so it may reflect a read error. This sequence joins TRBV7-6 and TRBJ2-3; D is perhaps TRBD1 or TRBD2 (5 bases each). Germline CDR1 SGHVS, CDR2 FNYEAQ. There are 14 residues in the CDR3. CDR3 DNA sequence: TGTGCGGGGAGCGCGGGCCGGGACCCAGAGACGCAGTACTTT. It is translated as CAGSAGRDPETQYF.

This clonotype was seen more than once but under ten times. The V and J genes are TRBV20-1 and TRBJ1-2; 8 bases agree with TRBD1. CDR1 DFQATT and CDR2 SNEGSKA come from the germline V gene (reference sequence). V lost 5 bases, J lost 4 bases, and 6 bases stayed unmatched. CDR3 size: 13 residues. CDR3 nucleotide sequence: TGCAGTGCTCACGACAGGGGCTCCTATGGCTACACCTTC. It specifies CSAHDRGSYGYTF.

This clonotype was seen a handful of times. J is TRBJ2-7 and V is TRBV7-7, with TRBD2 matching 10 bases. The CDR3 totals 13 residues. CDR1 and CDR2 (germline): SSHAT, FNYEAQ (reference sequence). Unmatched junction bases numbered 3, after V lost 5 bases and J lost 5 bases. CDR3 amino acids: CASSAGTSDEQYF. The CDR3 coding sequence is TGTGCCAGCAGCGCCGGGACTAGCGACGAGCAGTACTTC.

This clonotype was picked up many times. The chain combines TRBV6-2 or TRBV6-3 with TRBJ2-2; D remains ambiguous. Germline loops: CDR1 MNHEY, CDR2 SVGEGT. The V end lost 0 bases, the J end lost 1 base, and 3 bases lay between the germline ends. This CDR3 is 14 amino acids long. Written as DNA, the CDR3 is TGTGCCAGCAGTTACTCTTGGAACACCGGGGAGCTGTTTTTT. Residues: CASSYSWNTGELFF.

The J gene is TRBJ2-3, the V gene TRBV7-3, with D maybe TRBD2 (7 bases). The last part of the DNA fits TRBJ2-7 better; the J call may be wrong. The CDR3 length is 13 residues. From germline, CDR1 is SGHTA and CDR2 FQGTGA. CDR3 coding DNA: TGTGCCAGGAGCCTGGGGGGGCCAGATACGCAGTACTTC. Translated, it gives CARSLGGPDTQYF.

This clonotype was counted between two and nine times. CDR3 coding DNA: TGTGCCAGCAGCTTAGACCGGGACAGGTGGGAGACCCAGTACTTC. Amino acid sequence: CASSLDRDRWETQYF. The chain combines TRBV11-2 with TRBJ2-5; 8 bases map to TRBD1. The trim removed 0 bases at V and 5 bases at J, leaving 5 bases unmatched. The CDR3 covers 15 residues. Germline V gene lookup returns CDR1 SGHAT and CDR2 FQNNGV.

This sequence joins TRBV7-9 and TRBJ2-5; TRBD2 is a possible D gene (6 bases). The germline CDR1 and CDR2 sequences are SEHNR and FQNEAQ (reference sequence). V shed 3 bases and J shed 8 bases, with 22 bases lying between them. This CDR3 has 16 residues. The CDR3 nucleotides are TGTGCCAGCAGCTTTAGGGGCGGAGGGGAAACAGATACCCAGTACTTC. Translation gives CASSFRGGGETDTQYF.

This chain connects TRBV11-3 to TRBJ2-1; 9 nucleotides agree with TRBD2. This CDR3 contains 17 residues. V gave up 3 bases and J gave up 9 bases; unmatched junction bases: 15. Per germline, CDR1 SGHNT and CDR2 YENEEA. CDR3 residues: CASSFGTVAGVSSEQFF. The CDR3 region has the DNA TGTGCCAGCAGCTTCGGGACGGTAGCGGGAGTTTCCAGTGAGCAGTTCTTC. Drawing the rest from reference TRBV11-3 and TRBJ2-1, the complete variable domain is EAGVVQSPRYKIIEKKQPVAFWCNPISGHNTLYWYLQNLGQGPELLIRYENEEAVDDSQLPKDRFSAERLKGVDSTLKIQPAELGDSAVYLCASSFGTVAGVSSEQFFGPGTRLTVL.